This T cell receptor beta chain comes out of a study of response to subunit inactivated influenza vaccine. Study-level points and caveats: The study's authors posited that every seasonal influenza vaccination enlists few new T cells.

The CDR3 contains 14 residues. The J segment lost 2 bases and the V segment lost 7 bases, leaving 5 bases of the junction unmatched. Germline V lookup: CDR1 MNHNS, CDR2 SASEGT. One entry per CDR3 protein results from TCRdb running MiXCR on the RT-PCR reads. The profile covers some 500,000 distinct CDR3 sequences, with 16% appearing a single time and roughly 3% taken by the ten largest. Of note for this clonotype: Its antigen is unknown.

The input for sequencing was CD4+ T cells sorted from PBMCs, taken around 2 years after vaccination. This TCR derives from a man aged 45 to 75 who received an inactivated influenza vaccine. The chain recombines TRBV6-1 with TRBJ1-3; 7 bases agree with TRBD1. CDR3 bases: TGTGCCAGCAACGAGGGGGCTGCTGGAAACACCATATATTTT. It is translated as CASNEGAAGNTIYF.